This TCR beta chain was observed in a study of tumor-infiltrating lymphocytes in primary liver carcinoma. Across the study: Those enrolled were patients of both sexes, who were aged 30 to 69 years. General study points: Since sampling was bulk and unsorted, CD4+ and CD8+ repertoires were not compared.

The source of the blood RNA was unsorted whole blood, and germline DNA was extracted as well. An approximately 4-milliliter peripheral blood sample was collected before surgery. From approximately 0.5 ug of total RNA, TCR beta-specific cDNA was reverse-transcribed using a constant-region primer. Slightly modified ARM-PCR, run as three nested multiplex PCR rounds, produced the TCR beta libraries. TRBV1-TRBV30 forward primers paired with a C-beta reverse primer drove the first two PCR rounds, about 11 cycles each. TCRdb fed the multiplex PCR reads into MiXCR, producing one record per CDR3 protein. Of approximately 330,000 distinct CDR3 sequences in the sample, 65% are singletons; the top ten hold under 8.5%. On this clonotype itself: No antigen is known for it. One junction end does not reproduce the germline sequence, and a read error may be involved.

There are 14 residues in the CDR3. CDR1 is MNHNY, CDR2 SVGAGI, per germline (reference sequence). The chain joins TRBV6-6 to TRBJ2-1, with D unresolved. This TCR derives from a man aged 35 to 55 with primary liver carcinoma and hepatitis B virus infection. Material: peripheral blood. The CDR3 DNA reads TGTGCCAGGAGTTATACCGGGTCAGTCAATGAGCAGTTCTTC. This translates into CARSYTGSVNEQFF.